The rows below give T cell receptor beta chains drawn from one sample of a study of OX40 agonist ivuxolimab in advanced cancers. Using immunoSEQ multiplex PCR, the repertoire was profiled, and TCRdb retains in-frame clones only, with some absent. The sample lists about 69,000 clones; approximately 90% were seen once. The material was CD4+ or CD8+ T cells sorted from blood, obtained in a trial of the OX40 agonist ivuxolimab. Receptors were obtained from an adult with an advanced solid tumor such as melanoma, head and neck, liver or kidney cancer. Both conserved end residues are part of each CDR3. The order of the fields is J gene, clone size, D gene, V gene, CDR3 protein, CDR3 DNA. D genes are given only for firm matches. The size field is filled for only some rows; it gives once, few, many or a size class.

j_call: TRBJ2-1; clone_size: .; d_call: .; v_call: TRBV6-6; cdr3_aa: CASSYVGRSNNEQFF; cdr3_nt: TGTGCCAGCAGTTATGTGGGGAGGTCTAACAATGAGCAGTTCTTC
j_call: TRBJ2-3; clone_size: medium-sized; d_call: TRBD2; v_call: TRBV19; cdr3_aa: CASSMTSGSTDTQYF; cdr3_nt: TGTGCCAGTAGTATGACTAGCGGGAGCACAGATACGCAGTATTTT
j_call: TRBJ2-7; clone_size: .; d_call: TRBD2; v_call: TRBV5-1; cdr3_aa: CASSPLGGTGGREQYF; cdr3_nt: TGCGCCAGCAGCCCACTCGGGGGGACGGGAGGGCGGGAGCAGTACTTC
j_call: TRBJ1-5; clone_size: .; d_call: TRBD1; v_call: TRBV28; cdr3_aa: CAIRDRGKQPQHF; cdr3_nt: TGTGCCATCCGGGACAGGGGGAAACAGCCCCAGCATTTT
j_call: TRBJ1-2; clone_size: .; d_call: .; v_call: TRBV5-6; cdr3_aa: CASSLGTVGPYGYTF; cdr3_nt: TGTGCCAGCAGCTTAGGGACGGTCGGTCCCTATGGCTACACCTTC
j_call: TRBJ2-1; clone_size: .; d_call: .; v_call: TRBV4-1; cdr3_aa: CASSQEGTRNEQFF; cdr3_nt: TGCGCCAGCAGCCAAGAAGGGACCCGCAATGAGCAGTTCTTC
j_call: TRBJ2-5; clone_size: .; d_call: TRBD2; v_call: TRBV9; cdr3_aa: CASSRGASGGQGTQYF; cdr3_nt: TGTGCCAGCAGCCGAGGGGCTAGCGGGGGGCAGGGGACCCAGTACTTC
j_call: TRBJ2-3; clone_size: .; d_call: .; v_call: TRBV1; cdr3_aa: CTSSQDKSSVTDTQYF; cdr3_nt: TGCACCAGCAGCCAAGATAAGTCTTCGGTCACAGATACGCAGTATTTT
j_call: TRBJ1-5; clone_size: .; d_call: TRBD1; v_call: TRBV30; cdr3_aa: CAWSPRQGPSNQPQHF; cdr3_nt: TGTGCCTGGAGTCCCCGACAGGGGCCGAGCAATCAGCCCCAGCATTTT
j_call: TRBJ2-2; clone_size: few; d_call: .; v_call: TRBV27; cdr3_aa: CASTWRDMNTGELFF; cdr3_nt: TGTGCCAGCACCTGGCGGGACATGAACACCGGGGAGCTGTTTTTT
j_call: TRBJ2-1; clone_size: .; d_call: TRBD1; v_call: TRBV7-2; cdr3_aa: CASSLGGTGGTRNEQFF; cdr3_nt: TGTGCCAGCAGCTTAGGTGGGACAGGGGGTACGAGAAATGAGCAGTTCTTC
j_call: TRBJ1-2; clone_size: .; d_call: .; v_call: TRBV25-1; cdr3_aa: CASSGRPLGYGYTF; cdr3_nt: TGTGCCAGCAGTGGCCGACCCCTGGGCTATGGCTACACCTTC
j_call: TRBJ1-2; clone_size: .; d_call: TRBD1; v_call: TRBV28; cdr3_aa: CASSGGDRYYGYTF; cdr3_nt: TGTGCCAGCAGTGGGGGGGACAGGTACTATGGCTACACCTTC
j_call: TRBJ2-5; clone_size: .; d_call: .; v_call: TRBV5-1; cdr3_aa: CASSSEGYSVGETQYF; cdr3_nt: TGCGCCAGCAGCTCGGAGGGGTATTCGGTAGGAGAGACCCAGTACTTC
j_call: TRBJ1-3; clone_size: .; d_call: .; v_call: TRBV6-5; cdr3_aa: CASSSGLSGNTIYF; cdr3_nt: TGTGCCAGCAGTTCAGGGTTATCTGGAAACACCATATATTTT
j_call: TRBJ1-1; clone_size: .; d_call: .; v_call: TRBV4-3; cdr3_aa: CASSQDKPLNTEAFF; cdr3_nt: TGCGCCAGCAGCCAAGATAAGCCTTTGAACACTGAAGCTTTCTTT
j_call: TRBJ1-1; clone_size: .; d_call: TRBD1; v_call: TRBV5-4; cdr3_aa: CASSGQGDTEAFF; cdr3_nt: TGTGCCAGCAGCGGGCAGGGGGACACTGAAGCTTTCTTT
j_call: TRBJ1-2; clone_size: .; d_call: TRBD1; v_call: TRBV6-5; cdr3_aa: CASSYSGRGLYGYTF; cdr3_nt: TGTGCCAGCAGTTACTCAGGCAGGGGGCTCTATGGCTACACCTTC
j_call: TRBJ2-1; clone_size: .; d_call: TRBD2; v_call: TRBV27; cdr3_aa: CASSPRESSGRHSYNEQFF; cdr3_nt: TGTGCCAGCAGTCCCCGAGAGTCTAGCGGGAGGCATTCCTACAATGAGCAGTTCTTC
j_call: TRBJ2-1; clone_size: .; d_call: .; v_call: TRBV11-2; cdr3_aa: CASSLGGERQPYNEQFF; cdr3_nt: TGTGCCAGCAGCTTAGGAGGAGAGAGGCAGCCCTACAATGAGCAGTTCTTC
j_call: TRBJ1-2; clone_size: .; d_call: TRBD1; v_call: TRBV11-1; cdr3_aa: CASSLNRGQGANYGYTF; cdr3_nt: TGTGCCAGCAGCTTAAACCGGGGACAGGGAGCTAACTATGGCTACACCTTC
j_call: TRBJ1-6; clone_size: .; d_call: .; v_call: TRBV4-2; cdr3_aa: CASSQASRGSPLHF; cdr3_nt: TGTGCCAGCAGCCAAGCAAGCCGGGGATCACCCCTCCACTTT
j_call: TRBJ2-3; clone_size: .; d_call: .; v_call: TRBV5-1; cdr3_aa: CASSLVQGSTDTQYF; cdr3_nt: TGCGCCAGCAGCTTGGTCCAGGGTAGCACAGATACGCAGTATTTT
j_call: TRBJ1-2; clone_size: .; d_call: .; v_call: TRBV10-3; cdr3_aa: CAISERGEGGYTF; cdr3_nt: TGTGCCATCAGTGAGAGGGGCGAGGGCGGCTACACCTTC
j_call: TRBJ1-4; clone_size: .; d_call: .; v_call: TRBV2; cdr3_aa: CASSEPPHSPTNEKLFF; cdr3_nt: TGTGCCAGCAGTGAACCCCCTCATAGTCCAACTAATGAAAAACTGTTTTTT
j_call: TRBJ2-3; clone_size: .; d_call: .; v_call: TRBV27; cdr3_aa: CASSPRGRARDTQYF; cdr3_nt: TGTGCCAGCAGTCCGAGGGGCCGGGCGCGAGATACGCAGTATTTT
j_call: TRBJ1-1; clone_size: .; d_call: .; v_call: TRBV27; cdr3_aa: CASSLSTLKYTEAFF; cdr3_nt: TGTGCCAGCAGTTTATCTACCCTTAAATACACTGAAGCTTTCTTT
j_call: TRBJ1-1; clone_size: .; d_call: .; v_call: TRBV28; cdr3_aa: CASSFTGTNTEAFF; cdr3_nt: TGTGCCAGCAGTTTCACAGGGACGAACACTGAAGCTTTCTTT
j_call: TRBJ2-7; clone_size: once; d_call: .; v_call: TRBV6-1; cdr3_aa: CASGRLGEQYF; cdr3_nt: TGTGCCAGCGGACGGTTAGGCGAGCAGTACTTC
j_call: TRBJ2-3; clone_size: .; d_call: .; v_call: TRBV7-9; cdr3_aa: CASTSSRTDTQYF; cdr3_nt: TGTGCCAGCACCTCCAGCCGCACAGATACGCAGTATTTT
j_call: TRBJ2-1; clone_size: .; d_call: TRBD1; v_call: TRBV7-8; cdr3_aa: CASSSSRQGTYNEQFF; cdr3_nt: TGTGCCAGCAGCTCCTCAAGACAGGGCACCTACAATGAGCAGTTCTTC
j_call: TRBJ2-7; clone_size: .; d_call: TRBD2; v_call: TRBV7-9; cdr3_aa: CASTSGGWSGYEQYF; cdr3_nt: TGTGCCAGCACCTCGGGGGGGTGGAGTGGATACGAGCAGTACTTC
j_call: TRBJ2-7; clone_size: .; d_call: .; v_call: TRBV6-5; cdr3_aa: CATKDGYRGDEQYF; cdr3_nt: TGTGCCACGAAAGATGGATACCGCGGGGACGAGCAGTACTTC
j_call: TRBJ1-1; clone_size: .; d_call: .; v_call: TRBV6-5; cdr3_aa: CASSYSHTGNTEAFF; cdr3_nt: TGTGCCAGCAGTTACTCGCACACGGGGAACACTGAAGCTTTCTTT
j_call: TRBJ2-3; clone_size: .; d_call: .; v_call: TRBV2; cdr3_aa: CASSEPREGTDTQYF; cdr3_nt: TGTGCCAGCAGTGAACCCAGGGAAGGCACAGATACGCAGTATTTT
j_call: TRBJ2-6; clone_size: .; d_call: .; v_call: TRBV14; cdr3_aa: CASRRGPHSGANVLTF; cdr3_nt: TGTGCCAGCAGACGGGGACCGCACTCTGGGGCCAACGTCCTGACTTTC
j_call: TRBJ1-1; clone_size: .; d_call: .; v_call: TRBV6-5; cdr3_aa: CASRGQNTEAFF; cdr3_nt: TGTGCCAGCAGGGGACAGAACACTGAAGCTTTCTTT
j_call: TRBJ2-4; clone_size: once; d_call: TRBD1; v_call: TRBV29-1; cdr3_aa: CSVPTGANIQYF; cdr3_nt: TGCAGCGTCCCGACAGGGGCAAACATTCAGTACTTC
j_call: TRBJ2-7; clone_size: .; d_call: TRBD1; v_call: TRBV6-5; cdr3_aa: CASSIWDRGGEQYF; cdr3_nt: TGTGCCAGCAGTATCTGGGACAGGGGCGGCGAGCAGTACTTC
j_call: TRBJ1-2; clone_size: .; d_call: .; v_call: TRBV5-4; cdr3_aa: CASSFNGQNYGYTF; cdr3_nt: TGTGCCAGCAGCTTTAACGGGCAGAACTATGGCTACACCTTC
j_call: TRBJ1-2; clone_size: few; d_call: .; v_call: TRBV7-9; cdr3_aa: CASSGVGAAGSYTF; cdr3_nt: TGTGCCAGCAGCGGAGTCGGGGCCGCCGGGAGCTACACCTTC
j_call: TRBJ1-1; clone_size: .; d_call: .; v_call: TRBV6-5; cdr3_aa: CASSPRVSNTEAFF; cdr3_nt: TGTGCCAGCAGTCCTAGGGTGTCGAACACTGAAGCTTTCTTT